These T cell receptor beta chains were read from a single sample in a study of blood T cells in healthy people across ages. TCRdb fed the 5' RACE reads into MiXCR, producing one record per CDR3 protein. The sample includes hundreds of thousands of distinct CDR3 sequences, 58% seen only once; the top ten take roughly 22%. Sample: blood. The source of these receptors is a man aged 25-45 years in good health. CDR3s include the opening cysteine and the closing phenylalanine or tryptophan. D genes are given only for firm matches. Clone size is stated in some rows and not others, as once, few, many or a class when expanded.

clone size: .
J gene: TRBJ2-7
V gene: TRBV29-1
D gene: .
CDR3 DNA: TGCAGCGTTGAAGAGGGTGGGAACGAGCAGTACTTC
CDR3 protein: CSVEEGGNEQYF

clone size: .
J gene: TRBJ2-3
V gene: TRBV29-1
D gene: TRBD2
CDR3 DNA: TGCAGCGCCGTAGCGGGGCCAGGGGATACGCAGTATTTT
CDR3 protein: CSAVAGPGDTQYF

clone size: .
J gene: TRBJ2-7
V gene: TRBV27
D gene: .
CDR3 DNA: TGTGCCAGCAGGACCCATGACACCAAACTCTACGAGCAGTACTTC
CDR3 protein: CASRTHDTKLYEQYF

clone size: .
J gene: TRBJ2-1
V gene: TRBV15
D gene: .
CDR3 DNA: TGTGCCACCAGCAGAGTTGTTAGTTGGGGACAGTTCTTC
CDR3 protein: CATSRVVSWGQFF

clone size: few
J gene: TRBJ2-7
V gene: TRBV5-1
D gene: .
CDR3 DNA: TGCGCCAGCAGCTTGGCCGGGACATCGCGCTACGAGCAGTACTTC
CDR3 protein: CASSLAGTSRYEQYF

clone size: .
J gene: TRBJ1-2
V gene: TRBV5-1
D gene: .
CDR3 DNA: TGCGCCAGCAGCTCGAGTTGGGACTATGGCTACACCTTC
CDR3 protein: CASSSSWDYGYTF

clone size: .
J gene: TRBJ2-7
V gene: TRBV7-2
D gene: .
CDR3 DNA: TGTGCCAGCAGCTTGGCGGGTCGCCACGAGCAGTACTTC
CDR3 protein: CASSLAGRHEQYF

clone size: .
J gene: TRBJ2-5
V gene: TRBV15
D gene: .
CDR3 DNA: TGTGCCACCAGCAGTAGGAACCGAGAGACCCAGTACTTC
CDR3 protein: CATSSRNRETQYF

clone size: .
J gene: TRBJ2-5
V gene: TRBV5-1
D gene: .
CDR3 DNA: TGCGCCAGCAGCTTGAACCGTCAGGGAGCTATCCAAGAGACCCAGTACTTC
CDR3 protein: CASSLNRQGAIQETQYF

clone size: few
J gene: TRBJ2-1
V gene: TRBV29-1
D gene: .
CDR3 DNA: TGCAGCGTTGTAGGAGCGCCCTCCTACAATGAGCAGTTCTTC
CDR3 protein: CSVVGAPSYNEQFF

clone size: .
J gene: TRBJ2-7
V gene: TRBV10-3
D gene: TRBD2
CDR3 DNA: TGTGCCTCGGGACTAGCGGGACACAATGAGCAGTACTTC
CDR3 protein: CASGLAGHNEQYF

clone size: .
J gene: TRBJ2-7
V gene: TRBV14
D gene: .
CDR3 DNA: TGTGCCAGCAGCCAAGAAGTGGGGAGGCAGGGGAAGTACGAGCAGTACTTC
CDR3 protein: CASSQEVGRQGKYEQYF

clone size: few
J gene: TRBJ2-5
V gene: TRBV7-9
D gene: .
CDR3 DNA: TGTGCCAGCAGCTCGGGAACCGAGACCCAGTACTTC
CDR3 protein: CASSSGTETQYF

clone size: .
J gene: TRBJ1-4
V gene: TRBV11-2
D gene: TRBD1
CDR3 DNA: TGTGCCAGCAGCGCCCGGGACAGGGGGCCTGAAAAACTGTTTTTT
CDR3 protein: CASSARDRGPEKLFF

clone size: few
J gene: TRBJ2-7
V gene: TRBV5-1
D gene: .
CDR3 DNA: TGCGCCAGCAGCTTCAACGACATCCCTTCTTACGAGCAGTACTTC
CDR3 protein: CASSFNDIPSYEQYF

clone size: .
J gene: TRBJ2-3
V gene: TRBV27
D gene: .
CDR3 DNA: TGTGCCAGCAGTGCACAACAGGATATTTTGACAGGAGATACGCAGTATTTT
CDR3 protein: CASSAQQDILTGDTQYF

clone size: once
J gene: TRBJ2-6
V gene: TRBV11-2
D gene: TRBD1
CDR3 DNA: TGTGCCAGCAGCCGACAGGGGGCGCGCATGGGGGCCAACGTCCTGACTTTC
CDR3 protein: CASSRQGARMGANVLTF

clone size: .
J gene: TRBJ2-5
V gene: TRBV27
D gene: .
CDR3 DNA: TGTGCCAGCAGTTTAATTCTTTGGACTACGCGAGAGACCCAGTACTTC
CDR3 protein: CASSLILWTTRETQYF

clone size: .
J gene: TRBJ2-7
V gene: TRBV20-1
D gene: .
CDR3 DNA: TGCAGTGCGCAAACCCTAGGGTCATACGAGCAGTACTTC
CDR3 protein: CSAQTLGSYEQYF

clone size: .
J gene: TRBJ2-3
V gene: TRBV29-1
D gene: .
CDR3 DNA: TGCAGCGTTGCTCGCGGTCCGGGAGATACGCAGTATTTT
CDR3 protein: CSVARGPGDTQYF

clone size: few
J gene: TRBJ2-3
V gene: TRBV20-1
D gene: .
CDR3 DNA: TGCAGTGCTAGAGACCCATACAGCACAGATACGCAGTATTTT
CDR3 protein: CSARDPYSTDTQYF

clone size: .
J gene: TRBJ2-7
V gene: TRBV10-3
D gene: TRBD1
CDR3 DNA: TGTGCCATCAGTGAGGGACAGGGGGGGATCGACGAGCAGTACTTC
CDR3 protein: CAISEGQGGIDEQYF

clone size: .
J gene: TRBJ2-1
V gene: TRBV18
D gene: TRBD2
CDR3 DNA: TGTGCCAGCTCACCTGGGACTAGCGGGAGTGGCAATGAGCAGTTCTTC
CDR3 protein: CASSPGTSGSGNEQFF

clone size: .
J gene: TRBJ1-2
V gene: TRBV29-1
D gene: TRBD1
CDR3 DNA: TGCAGCGCCCCCGGACAGGGCGGCTACACCTTC
CDR3 protein: CSAPGQGGYTF

clone size: few
J gene: TRBJ2-1
V gene: TRBV7-2
D gene: .
CDR3 DNA: TGTGCCAGCAGCTTAACAGTCCTAGGAGAGCAGTTCTTC
CDR3 protein: CASSLTVLGEQFF

clone size: .
J gene: TRBJ2-1
V gene: TRBV20-1
D gene: .
CDR3 DNA: TGCAGTGCTAGAGATCCTGCCAAAGCTCACTACAATGAGCAGTTCTTC
CDR3 protein: CSARDPAKAHYNEQFF

clone size: .
J gene: TRBJ2-6
V gene: TRBV5-1
D gene: .
CDR3 DNA: TGCGCCAGCAGCTTAACCACAGGGAATGGGGCCAACGTCCTGACTTTC
CDR3 protein: CASSLTTGNGANVLTF

clone size: few
J gene: TRBJ1-6
V gene: TRBV6-6
D gene: .
CDR3 DNA: TGTGCCAGCAGTTCCTCAGGGGATAATTCACCCCTCCACTTT
CDR3 protein: CASSSSGDNSPLHF

clone size: .
J gene: TRBJ1-6
V gene: TRBV12-3/TRBV12-4
D gene: TRBD1
CDR3 DNA: TGTGCCAGCAGTTGGGGACAGGGGAGCTCCTATAATTCACCCCTCCACTTT
CDR3 protein: CASSWGQGSSYNSPLHF

clone size: .
J gene: TRBJ2-1
V gene: TRBV20-1
D gene: TRBD2
CDR3 DNA: TGCAGTGCTAGGATAGCGGGGGCGAGCTCCTACAATGAGCAGTTCTTC
CDR3 protein: CSARIAGASSYNEQFF

clone size: .
J gene: TRBJ1-4
V gene: TRBV27
D gene: .
CDR3 DNA: TGTGCCAGCACCACGACGAAGGGGGTGGATGAAAAACTGTTTTTT
CDR3 protein: CASTTTKGVDEKLFF